The 27 T cell receptor beta chains below were found in one sample sequenced in a study of Tregs in tolerant kidney transplant recipients. The repertoire was sequenced with immunoSEQ multiplex PCR; TCRdb's copy has only in-frame clones and lacks some. The sample shows about 110,000 clones, around 90% of them seen only once. Here the sequenced sample was CD4+ T cells from blood, taken before the transplant. The receptors originated from a human donor who received a combined kidney and bone marrow transplant.

The CDR3 region is CSVDTGGVGKNIQYF. The CDR3 region has the DNA TGCAGCGTAGACACAGGGGGCGTCGGCAAAAACATTCAGTACTTC. This sequence joins TRBV29-1 and TRBJ2-4; 9 bases agree with TRBD1. This CDR3 contains 15 residues. The V gene's germline CDR1 is SQVTM and CDR2 ANQGSEA. V was pared by 6 bases and J by 3 bases, with 9 bases of the junction left unmatched.

This clone occurred a few times. The genes are TRBV10-3 and TRBJ2-1; 14 bases fit TRBD2. Germline CDR1 is ENHRY and CDR2 is SYGVKD. The CDR3 contains 16 residues. J lost 6 bases, V lost 0 bases, and 1 base had no gene match. The CDR3 nucleotides read TGTGCCATCAGTGAGTCGGGACTAGCGGGGGCCAATGAGCAGTTCTTC. Translation gives CAISESGLAGANEQFF.

A single count supports this clone. The chain couples TRBV5-4 to TRBJ2-3; D call uncertain. V shed 0 bases and J shed 6 bases, with 5 bases lying between them. The germline CDR1 and CDR2 sequences are SGHNT and YYREEE (reference sequence). The CDR3 spans 12 residues. The CDR3 DNA reads TGTGCCAGCAGCTTGGAGCTTGATACGCAGTATTTT. Its translation: CASSLELDTQYF.

The J gene is TRBJ2-2, the V gene TRBV9; 11 positions match TRBD2. Germline-derived CDR1 and CDR2 are SGDLS and YYNGEE. The junction had 2 bases not matched to a gene; V was cut back by 6 bases and J by 4 bases. The CDR3 totals 14 residues. As DNA, the CDR3 is TGTGCCAGCAATCTAGCGGGGGGCACCGGGGAGCTGTTTTTT. Translated: CASNLAGGTGELFF.

The chain employs TRBV5-1 and TRBJ2-6, with a possible D match to TRBD1 (6 bases). The CDR3 consists of 18 residues. The germline V gene has CDR1 SGHRS and CDR2 YFSETQ. With 1 base removed from V and 0 bases from J, the gap between germline ends came to 14 bases. CDR3 nucleotide sequence: TGCGCCAGCAGCTTGTTAGGACAGACTTTCTCTGGGGCCAACGTCCTGACTTTC. Translated: CASSLLGQTFSGANVLTF.

The chain carries TRBV7-6 and TRBJ2-1, with TRBD1 matching over 7 bases. This CDR3 is built from 14 residues. After removal of 5 bases from V and 8 bases from J, the junction contained 9 bases not matched to a gene. The germline V gene encodes CDR1 SGHVS and CDR2 FNYEAQ. The CDR3 nucleotides read TGTGCCAGCAGCACAGCCGCGACAGGGCATGAGCAGTTCTTC. Amino acids: CASSTAATGHEQFF. Filled out from reference TRBV7-6 and TRBJ2-1, the complete variable domain reads GAGVSQSPRYKVTKRGQDVALRCDPISGHVSLYWYRQALGQGPEFLTYFNYEAQQDKSGLPNDRFSAERPEGSISTLTIQRTEQRDSAMYRCASSTAATGHEQFFGPGTRLTVL.

For the CDR3, the DNA is TGTGCCAGCTCACCGAGGGACAGAGAGGGCGACGAGCAGTACTTC. Encoded protein: CASSPRDREGDEQYF. This chain joins TRBV18 and TRBJ2-7; the match to TRBD1 covers 7 bases. In germline, CDR1 is KGHSH, CDR2 LQKENI. After removal of 3 bases from V and 5 bases from J, the junction contained 10 bases not matched to a gene. There are 15 residues in the CDR3.

This chain connects TRBV9 to TRBJ1-4; a weak D match, TRBD1 (5 bases). Trimming removed 4 bases at V and 8 bases at J, with 15 bases between. Germline V gene sequence: CDR1 SGDLS, CDR2 YYNGEE. This CDR3 spans 14 amino acids. The CDR3: CASSPGGTGEKLFF. CDR3 DNA: TGTGCCAGCAGCCCCGGAGGGACGGGCGAAAAACTGTTTTTT.

This rearrangement joins TRBV10-3 to TRBJ2-1; D is perhaps TRBD2 (5 bases). Germline V gene data show CDR1 as ENHRY and CDR2 as SYGVKD. V was trimmed by 5 bases and J by 0 bases, leaving 14 bases between them. This CDR3 region has 16 residues. The CDR3 spells CAISKTGRSSYNEQFF. The CDR3 DNA is TGTGCCATCAGTAAGACGGGAAGAAGCTCCTACAATGAGCAGTTCTTC.

The rearrangement links TRBV28 to TRBJ1-5, with 10 bases matching TRBD1. Trimming took 8 bases from V and 2 from J; bases not matched to a gene: 6. This CDR3 spans 15 amino acids. Germline V lookup: CDR1 MDHEN, CDR2 SYDVKM. In DNA, the CDR3 is TGTGCCAGCCGCGACAGGGGGCGAGGCAATCAGCCCCAGCATTTT. This encodes CASRDRGRGNQPQHF.

The genes are TRBV2 and TRBJ1-1; 8 nucleotides match TRBD1. Trimming removed 7 bases from V and 4 bases from J; junction bases left unmatched: 5. The CDR3 consists of 13 residues. Germline CDR1 and CDR2: SNHLY and FYNNEI. CDR3 in amino acids: CASIPDRGTEAFF. CDR3 in DNA: TGTGCCAGCATACCCGACAGGGGCACTGAAGCTTTCTTT.

This clone appeared a single time. Here the CDR3 DNA reads TGTGCCAGCCGCCGAGGGCGGGGTGGCACTGAAGCTTTCTTT. Translating it yields CASRRGRGGTEAFF. This sequence joins TRBV2 and TRBJ1-1; no clear D gene. The CDR3 sequence is 14 residues long. Germline CDR1 and CDR2: SNHLY and FYNNEI. Between the trimmed V and J ends, which lost 8 bases and 4 bases, there was a span of 17 bases.

The gene calls are TRBV4-1 and TRBJ2-3; 7 bases are a match to TRBD2. The CDR3 is 15 amino acids. CDR1 and CDR2 (germline): MGHRA, YSYEKL. V lost 6 bases, J lost 1 base, and 7 bases stayed unmatched. In nucleotides, the CDR3 is TGCGCCAGCAGATCGGGGGGTTACGGCACAGATACGCAGTATTTT. It specifies CASRSGGYGTDTQYF.

This clone came up a few times. The rearrangement joins TRBV29-1 to TRBJ2-3, with 8 bases lining up with TRBD1. The CDR3 totals 13 residues. Germline V gene lookup returns CDR1 SQVTM and CDR2 ANQGSEA. V lost 7 bases, J lost 3 bases, and 6 bases stayed unmatched. CDR3: CSAAGGFTDTQYF. The CDR3 region has the DNA TGCAGCGCCGCAGGGGGCTTTACAGATACGCAGTATTTT.

V and J are TRBV18 and TRBJ2-6; a weak D match, TRBD1 (7 bases). The germline gives CDR1 KGHSH, CDR2 LQKENI. V lost 5 bases and J 1 base, leaving 18 bases between the germline ends. CDR3 size: 18 residues. CDR3: CASSILAGGPSGANVLTF. DNA of the CDR3: TGTGCCAGCTCAATTCTGGCAGGGGGGCCGTCTGGGGCCAACGTCCTGACTTTC. Complete variable domain (other parts from reference TRBV18 and TRBJ2-6): NAGVMQNPRHLVRRRGQEARLRCSPMKGHSHVYWYRQLPEEGLKFMVYLQKENIIDESGMPKERFSAEFPKEGPSILRIQQVVRGDSAAYFCASSILAGGPSGANVLTFGAGSRLTVL.

V is TRBV7-6 and J is TRBJ1-3; 7 nucleotides line up with TRBD1. CDR1 and CDR2 (germline): SGHVS, FNYEAQ. This CDR3 spans 15 amino acids. The ends lost 5 bases at V and 3 bases at J; junction bases unmatched: 7. The CDR3 here is CASSETGSHGNTIYF. CDR3 nucleotide sequence: TGTGCCAGCAGCGAGACAGGGTCTCATGGAAACACCATATATTTT.

The genes are TRBV4-1 and TRBJ2-2; TRBD1 aligns across 7 bases. The germline V gene encodes CDR1 MGHRA and CDR2 YSYEKL. Unmatched junction bases numbered 13, after V lost 3 bases and J lost 3 bases. The CDR3 covers 18 residues. The CDR3 region is CASSHGGAQGSYTGELFF. CDR3 sequence (DNA): TGCGCCAGCAGCCACGGTGGGGCACAGGGGTCGTACACCGGGGAGCTGTTTTTT.

This clone was recorded a few times. The V and J genes are TRBV30 and TRBJ1-1; TRBD1 agrees at 8 bases. Germline V gene lookup returns CDR1 GTSNPN and CDR2 SVGIG (reference sequence). The CDR3 runs 13 residues. Unmatched junction bases numbered 8, after V lost 4 bases and J lost 7 bases. CDR3 in DNA: TGTGCCTGGATAGGGACAGGCCCCCGTGAAGCTTTCTTT. This sequence encodes CAWIGTGPREAFF.

J is TRBJ1-2 and V is TRBV18; D is possibly TRBD1 (6 bases). From germline, CDR1 is KGHSH and CDR2 LQKENI. The CDR3 is 14 residues long. V was pared by 3 bases and J by 8 bases, with 16 bases between. CDR3 DNA sequence: TGTGCCAGCTCACCCTACGGACAGAGCTGGGGCTACACCTTC. This encodes CASSPYGQSWGYTF.

The rearrangement links TRBV9 to TRBJ2-3, with D possibly TRBD1 on 6 matching bases. Germline CDR1 SGDLS, CDR2 YYNGEE. Between the trimmed V and J ends, which lost 3 bases and 3 bases, there was a span of 11 bases. CDR3 length equals 14 residues. The DNA of the CDR3 is TGTGCCAGCAGCGCTCGGGACAAGACAGATACGCAGTATTTT. Translated, it gives CASSARDKTDTQYF.

V usage is TRBV6-5 and J usage is TRBJ1-1; TRBD1 aligns across 8 bases. Germline V gene sequence: CDR1 MNHEY, CDR2 SVGAGI. Trimming removed 7 bases from V and 1 base from J; junction bases left unmatched: 2. The CDR3 is 13 residues long. The CDR3 nucleotides are TGTGCCAGCAACCAGGGGGCGAACACTGAAGCTTTCTTT. Protein product: CASNQGANTEAFF.

This chain links TRBV7-9 with TRBJ2-7; the D gene is possibly TRBD2 (7 bases). Between the trimmed V and J ends, which lost 5 bases and 1 base, there was a span of 18 bases. The CDR3 is 16 residues long. The V gene's germline CDR1 is SEHNR and CDR2 FQNEAQ (reference sequence). The CDR3 coding sequence is TGTGCCAGCAGCCCTAGAGGGGGGAGGGGGTCCTACGAGCAGTACTTC. Translating it yields CASSPRGGRGSYEQYF.

On this clone itself: Within the sample, other DNA sequences also encode this same CDR3. The chain recombines TRBV7-2 with TRBJ2-7; D may be TRBD2 (6 bases). Germline CDR1 SGHTA, CDR2 FQGNSA. Trimming took 1 base from V and 1 from J, leaving 8 bases between them. This CDR3 is 14 amino acids long. CDR3 loop: CASSLGGGSYEQYF. CDR3 DNA: TGTGCCAGCAGCTTAGGGGGAGGTTCCTACGAGCAGTACTTC.

CDR3: CASSITPAGSTEAFF. The CDR3, as DNA: TGTGCCAGTAGCATCACCCCAGCGGGAAGCACTGAAGCTTTCTTT. V usage is TRBV19 and J usage is TRBJ1-1; D gene unclear. V gave up 6 bases and J gave up 4 bases, with 18 bases separating them. The CDR3 length is 15 residues. Germline assignment: CDR1 LNHDA and CDR2 SQIVND (reference sequence).

On this clone itself: This CDR3 is also generated by other DNA sequences in the sample. This rearrangement joins TRBV5-4 to TRBJ1-4; TRBD1 agrees at 11 bases. Germline trimming cut 2 bases from V and 6 bases from J; bases unmatched to any gene: 6. This CDR3 is built from 16 residues. Per the germline V gene, CDR1 is SGHNT and CDR2 is YYREEE (reference sequence). This chain's CDR3 is CASSLRTGGIHEKLFF. As DNA, the CDR3 is TGTGCCAGCAGCTTAAGGACAGGGGGCATACATGAAAAACTGTTTTTT.

V is TRBV27 and J is TRBJ2-7, with D maybe TRBD2 (7 bases). The V gene's germline CDR1 is MNHEY and CDR2 SMNVEV (reference sequence). The length of the CDR3 is 14 residues. Trimming took 3 bases from V and 4 from J, leaving 13 bases between them. In nucleotides, the CDR3 is TGTGCCAGCAGTTTGGGGGGGCGTGGGTACGAGCAGTACTTC. Translating it yields CASSLGGRGYEQYF.

The chain links TRBV14 to TRBJ2-1; 10 bases align to TRBD1. The trim removed 2 bases at V and 2 bases at J, leaving 3 bases unmatched. There are 16 residues in the CDR3. Germline CDR1 and CDR2: SGHDN and FVKESK. The CDR3 reads CASSQPGQGPYNEQFF. The CDR3 DNA reads TGTGCCAGCAGCCAACCGGGACAGGGGCCCTACAATGAGCAGTTCTTC.